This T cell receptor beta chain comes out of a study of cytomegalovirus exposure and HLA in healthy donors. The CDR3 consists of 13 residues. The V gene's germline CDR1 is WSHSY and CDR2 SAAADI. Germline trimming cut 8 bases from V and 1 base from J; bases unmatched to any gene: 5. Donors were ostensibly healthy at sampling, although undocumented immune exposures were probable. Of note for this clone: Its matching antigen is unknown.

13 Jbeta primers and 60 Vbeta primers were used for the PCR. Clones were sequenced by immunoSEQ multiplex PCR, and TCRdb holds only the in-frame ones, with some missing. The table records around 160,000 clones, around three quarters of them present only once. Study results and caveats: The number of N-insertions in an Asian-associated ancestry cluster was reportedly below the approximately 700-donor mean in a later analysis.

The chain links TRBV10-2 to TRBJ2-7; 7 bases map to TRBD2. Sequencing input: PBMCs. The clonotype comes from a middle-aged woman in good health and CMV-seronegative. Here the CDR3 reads CASLSGTSYEQYF. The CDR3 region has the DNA TGCGCCAGCCTAAGCGGGACGTCCTACGAGCAGTACTTC.